The clone carrying this TCR beta chain was seen only once. In the study's own analysis: Counts of nucleated cells, estimated from reference gene primer amplification, were obtained. Data came from immunoSEQ multiplex PCR; TCRdb stores just in-frame clones and leaves some out. V and J calls and clone size are as listed in that table; D and trimming were resolved from the DNA. The data contain about 190,000 clones, less than 90% of them singletons. The data stem from a study of blood T cell repertoires in COVID-19. Study context: COVID-19 samples collected from the United States, Italy and Spain covered acute and convalescent phases. T cells, B-cell-depleted T cells, or PBMCs supplied cDNA or gDNA.

Germline CDR1 and CDR2: SNHLY and FYNNEI. The V end was cut by 8 bases, the J end by 6 bases, with 13 bases between. CDR3 size: 13 residues. The specimen sequenced was peripheral blood. The chain recombines TRBV2 with TRBJ2-2, with D perhaps TRBD1 (5 bases). The clonotype originates from a woman in her thirties or forties with acute or convalescent COVID-19. The CDR3 DNA follows: TGTGCCAGCCTCAGCAGGGTGGCCGGGGAGCTGTTTTTT. This codes for CASLSRVAGELFF. Full variable domain (missing parts from reference TRBV2 and TRBJ2-2): EPEVTQTPSHQVTQMGQEVILRCVPISNHLYFYWYRQILGQKVEFLVSFYNNEISEKSEIFDDQFSVERPDGSNFTLKIRSTKLEDSAMYFCASLSRVAGELFFGEGSRLTVL.